This TCR beta chain was obtained from a study of blood T cell repertoires in COVID-19. About the research overall: Samples representing acute and convalescent COVID-19 were sourced from the United States, Italy and Spain. PBMCs, B-cell-depleted T cells, or T cells provided the cDNA or gDNA that made up the material.

The assay was immunoSEQ multiplex PCR, and TCRdb's table has in-frame clones only and misses some. The repertoire includes about 270,000 clones, just under 90% of them detected once, and about 4% sits in the top ten. This CDR3 has 14 residues. Trimming stripped 7 bases from V and 1 base from J, with 13 bases between. Germline loops: CDR1 SQVTM, CDR2 ANQGSEA. Participant age was roughly 18 to 90 years, and participants resided in about 25 US areas. Clinical history as reported by participants underpinned cohort assignment. The sample consisted of PBMCs or T cells enriched from blood (not recorded which). The sequence derives from a woman in her twenties or thirties with acute COVID-19. The gene calls are TRBV29-1 and TRBJ2-2; the D gene is possibly TRBD2 (5 bases). CDR3 sequence: CSADPGVNTGELFF. The DNA for the CDR3 is TGCAGCGCAGACCCCGGGGTGAACACCGGGGAGCTGTTTTTT.